This TCR beta chain was retrieved from a study of cytomegalovirus exposure and HLA in healthy donors. Overall study: In an early release, HLA-typed donors contributed some 82 million unique TCR sequences. Within the Caucasian-associated ancestry cluster were around four fifths of the approximately 400 genotyped donors. Regarding the study as a whole: Associated with HLA alleles at 0.05 false discovery rate in a later analysis were over 15,000 TCR beta sequences.

The length of the CDR3 is 14 residues. Germline loops: CDR1 MNHNS, CDR2 SASEGT. The V and J ends lost 6 bases and 4 bases respectively, with 15 bases between them. With respect to this clone: The antigen remains undetermined.

The PCR had 60 Vbeta and 13 Jbeta primers. The table came from immunoSEQ multiplex PCR; TCRdb's copy has only in-frame clones and leaves some out. In the table there are roughly 98,000 clones, roughly 74% of which are singletons. This chain connects TRBV6-1 to TRBJ1-2; TRBD1 is a possible D gene (6 bases). Source material: PBMCs. The receptor's source is a female donor in good health and CMV-seropositive. The CDR3 is CASRDAGVGYGYTF. The CDR3 nucleotides are TGTGCCAGCAGGGACGCAGGGGTGGGCTATGGCTACACCTTC.